These T cell receptor beta chains were read from a single sample in a study of liver allograft versus peripheral blood T cells. TCRdb re-called the reads with MiXCR, one entry per CDR3 protein. The sample has over 10,000 distinct CDR3 sequences, approximately 17% seen once; the top ten hold approximately 13%. Every receptor here comes from a human patient who had a liver transplant. Some T cells may trace back to the graft donor. Each CDR3 is given with its conserved first and last residue. A D gene is named only where the DNA matches it firmly. Clone size is shown for a subset of rows, as once, few, many or a class of expanded clone.

>TRBJ1-2|many|TRBD1|TRBV28
TGTGCCAGCAGCTCTCAGGGGGAGACTAGCTATGGCTACACCTTC
CASSSQGETSYGYTF
>TRBJ2-3|many|TRBD2|TRBV30
TGTGCCTGGAGTGCGGGACTAGCGGGAGGTCGGGCAGATACGCAGTATTTT
CAWSAGLAGGRADTQYF
>TRBJ2-7|few|-|TRBV30
TGTGCCTGGACACTGGGGGGTTCCTCCTACGAGCAGTACTTC
CAWTLGGSSYEQYF
>TRBJ2-1|many|TRBD2|TRBV10-3
TGTGCCATCAGGATGACTAGCGGGAGTAATGAGCAGTTCTTC
CAIRMTSGSNEQFF
>TRBJ1-6|-|TRBD1|TRBV5-5
TGTGCCAGCAGCTGGGACAGGCTGATCTCACCCCTCCACTTT
CASSWDRLISPLHF
>TRBJ2-3|few|TRBD1|TRBV7-9
TGTGCCAGCAGCCCAATACGGGACAGGGTGAAAGATACGCAGTATTTT
CASSPIRDRVKDTQYF
>TRBJ1-5|few|-|TRBV7-2
TGTGCCAGCAGCCCCTCTGAGGGTCAGCCCCAGCATTTT
CASSPSEGQPQHF
>TRBJ1-2|medium-sized|-|TRBV5-4
TGTGCCAGCAGCTTGGCGGGTGGACCCGGCACCTTC
CASSLAGGPGTF
>TRBJ2-7|medium-sized|TRBD1|TRBV6-5
TGTGCCAGCAGCAGGGACAGGGGGTCCTACGAGCAGTACTTC
CASSRDRGSYEQYF
>TRBJ1-1|medium-sized|-|TRBV10-3
TGTGCCATCAGTTCCGGGAACCGGGGTACTTTCTTT
CAISSGNRGTFF
>TRBJ1-1|medium-sized|TRBD1|TRBV18
TGTGCCAGCTCGCTGGACAGGACGAACACTGAAGCTTTCTTT
CASSLDRTNTEAFF
>TRBJ1-6|few|-|TRBV14
TGTGCCAGCAGCCAAGATCGGGGGGGGAATTCACCCCTCCACTTT
CASSQDRGGNSPLHF
>TRBJ2-2|-|TRBD1|TRBV7-9
TGTGCCAGCAGAGACAGGGCGACCGGGGAGCTGTTTTTT
CASRDRATGELFF
>TRBJ1-3|many|-|TRBV18
TGTGCCAGCTCACCAGGGACGGAAGGAAACACCATATATTTT
CASSPGTEGNTIYF
>TRBJ2-5|-|TRBD1|TRBV20-1
TGCGGCCTTGCAGGGGGTCTCCAAGAGACCCAGTACTTC
CGLAGGLQETQYF